This T cell receptor beta chain stems from a study of blood T cells in healthy people across ages. Study information: Every two T cells gave about one barcoded beta molecule via template switching.

This clonotype was counted a few times. Trimming cost V 4 bases and J 0 bases, with 12 bases left between them. Germline CDR1 is SGHDN and CDR2 is FVKESK. This CDR3 is 15 amino acids long. Together with a sample-barcoded 5' primer, a J-beta primer mix was included in a second PCR lasting about 6 to 12 cycles. A single record per CDR3 protein comes from TCRdb applying MiXCR to the 5' RACE reads. The repertoire holds under 800,000 distinct CDR3 sequences, with roughly 21% as singletons. This chain links TRBV14 with TRBJ2-5; maybe TRBD2 (5 bases). The sample comprised blood. The source is a man in his 70s in good health. DNA of the CDR3: TGTGCCAGCAGCCGGGTAATGCGGGACCAAGAGACCCAGTACTTC. This gives the protein CASSRVMRDQETQYF.